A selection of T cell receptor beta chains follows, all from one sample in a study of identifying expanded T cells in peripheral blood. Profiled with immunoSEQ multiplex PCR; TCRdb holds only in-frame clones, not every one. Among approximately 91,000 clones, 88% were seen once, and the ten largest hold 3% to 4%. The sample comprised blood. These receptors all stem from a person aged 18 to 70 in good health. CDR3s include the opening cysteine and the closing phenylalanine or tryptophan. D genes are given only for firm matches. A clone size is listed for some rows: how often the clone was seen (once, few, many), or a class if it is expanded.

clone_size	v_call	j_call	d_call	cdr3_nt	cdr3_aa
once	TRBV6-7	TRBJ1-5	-	TGTGCCAGCAGTTATCGGGACGTGGAGCTAAATCAGCCCCAGCATTTT	CASSYRDVELNQPQHF
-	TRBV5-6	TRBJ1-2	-	TGTGCCAGCAGCGAGACAGGCCTCCGGGACTATGGCTACACCTTC	CASSETGLRDYGYTF
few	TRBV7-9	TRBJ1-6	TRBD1	TGTGCCAGCAGCTTTACGGGACAGGGAAATTCACCCCTCCACTTT	CASSFTGQGNSPLHF
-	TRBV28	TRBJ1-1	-	TGTGCCAGCAGTTTATTACAGGACCGTGAAGCTTTCTTT	CASSLLQDREAFF
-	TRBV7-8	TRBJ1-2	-	TGTGCCAGCAGCTTAGGGCAGGCGCGCGGCTACACCTTC	CASSLGQARGYTF
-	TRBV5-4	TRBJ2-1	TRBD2	TGTGCCAGCTGCTTGCGGGGGGCGGGCAATGAGCAGTTCTTC	CASCLRGAGNEQFF
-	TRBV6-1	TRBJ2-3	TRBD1	TGTGCCAGCAGTGACCGGGACAGGGCCACAGATACGCAGTATTTT	CASSDRDRATDTQYF
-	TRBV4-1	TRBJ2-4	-	TGCGCCAGCAGCGGGACAAGAAACATTCAGTACTTC	CASSGTRNIQYF
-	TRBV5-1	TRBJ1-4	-	TGCGCCAGCAGCTCCACAGCGAGACTTAATGAAAAACTGTTTTTT	CASSSTARLNEKLFF
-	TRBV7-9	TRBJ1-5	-	TGTGCCAGCAGCGGCACAGCGACCGAAGATCAGCCCCAGCATTTT	CASSGTATEDQPQHF
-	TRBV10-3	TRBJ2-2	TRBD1	TGTGCCATCAGCGGGACAGCGAGCACCGGGGAGCTGTTTTTT	CAISGTASTGELFF
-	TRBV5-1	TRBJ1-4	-	TGCGCCAGCAGCTTGTCAGGGACCCCTAATGAAAAACTGTTTTTT	CASSLSGTPNEKLFF
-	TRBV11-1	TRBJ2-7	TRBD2	TGTGCCAGCAGCCGAGGGACTAGCGGGGAGAGAACCCCCTACGAGCAGTACTTC	CASSRGTSGERTPYEQYF
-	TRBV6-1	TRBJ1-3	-	TGTGCCAACAGTGAGGGGGTTGACTCTGGAAACACCATATATTTT	CANSEGVDSGNTIYF
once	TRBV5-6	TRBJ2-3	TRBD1	TGTGCCAGCAGCGGATTCAGGGGGCGAGTAGATACGCAGTATTTT	CASSGFRGRVDTQYF
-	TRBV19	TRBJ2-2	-	TGTGCCAGTAGTATTGGGTTTGGGGGGCGGAACACCGGGGAGCTGTTTTTT	CASSIGFGGRNTGELFF
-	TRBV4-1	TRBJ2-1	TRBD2	TGCGCCAGCAGCCAAGATAAACTAGCGGGAGGAACGGGGTCCTACAATGAGCAGTTCTTC	CASSQDKLAGGTGSYNEQFF
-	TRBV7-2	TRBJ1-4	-	TGTGCCAGCAGCCCTCCCGGGTTGAGTGAAAAACTGTTTTTT	CASSPPGLSEKLFF
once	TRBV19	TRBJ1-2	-	TGTGCCAGCGAATCTAACTATGGCTACACCTTC	CASESNYGYTF
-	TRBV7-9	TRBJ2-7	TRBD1	TGTGCCAGCAGCCACATAACCTCCGGGACAGGGTGGTACGAGCAGTACTTC	CASSHITSGTGWYEQYF
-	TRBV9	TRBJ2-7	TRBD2	TGTGCCAGCAGCGCAAGCGGGGGGGCCGTCGAGCAGTACTTC	CASSASGGAVEQYF
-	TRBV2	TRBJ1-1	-	TGTGCCAGCCTCTCCTCGGTTCATACTGAAGCTTTCTTT	CASLSSVHTEAFF
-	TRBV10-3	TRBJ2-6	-	TGTGCCATCGAACCAGGGGGGGGCTCTGGGGCCAACGTCCTGACTTTC	CAIEPGGGSGANVLTF
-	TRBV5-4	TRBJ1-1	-	TGTGCCAGCAGCTTGGATGCCAGGGGAAACACTGAAGCTTTCTTT	CASSLDARGNTEAFF